This passage covers 20 T cell receptor beta chains from one sample sequenced in a study of metastatic and nonmetastatic thyroid tumors. Via MiXCR, TCRdb re-called the PCR reads. The data contain fewer than 30,000 clones, about 16% of them seen just once; the ten biggest clones take up 2.5% to 3.5%. All patients reached thyroid surgery having received no treatment beforehand. Sequencing was done on a sample of blood. These receptors were obtained from a female donor with papillary thyroid cancer or a benign thyroid nodule (not recorded which). Some clones in this sample may be carry-over from other donors' samples.

This clone was recorded many times. The chain employs TRBV28 and TRBJ2-4; the D call may be TRBD1 or TRBD2 (6 bases each). The germline CDR1 and CDR2 sequences are MDHEN and SYDVKM. The V end lost 4 bases, the J end lost 6 bases, and 16 bases lay between the germline ends. The CDR3 runs to 15 residues. The CDR3, as DNA: TGTGCCAGCAGTTCACTCGGGGGCAGGAGAAACATTCAGTACTTC. It translates to CASSSLGGRRNIQYF.

This clone was counted ten times or more. This chain connects TRBV29-1 to TRBJ2-3; TRBD2 might be the D (7 bases). The CDR3 is made up of 14 amino acids. The V gene's germline CDR1 is SQVTM and CDR2 ANQGSEA. Trimming took 3 bases from V and 6 from J, leaving 16 bases between them. The CDR3 sequence is CSVEGAGEGDTQYF. The DNA for the CDR3 is TGCAGCGTTGAGGGGGCGGGAGAAGGGGATACGCAGTATTTT.

By share, this clone counts as medium-sized. V and J are TRBV7-2 and TRBJ2-7; TRBD1 is a possible D gene (6 bases). Between the trimmed V and J ends, which lost 3 bases and 7 bases, there was a span of 10 bases. Germline CDR1 and CDR2: SGHTA and FQGNSA. This CDR3 has 12 residues. CDR3 bases: TGTGCCAGCAGCTTTTCAGGGGATGAGCAGTACTTC. Its translation: CASSFSGDEQYF.

Many counts were recorded for this clone. The chain couples TRBV11-2 to TRBJ1-1, with TRBD1 matching 7 bases. V gave up 5 bases and J gave up 1 base; unmatched junction bases: 10. Germline CDR1 reads SGHAT; CDR2 reads FQNNGV. The CDR3 totals 16 residues. The CDR3 coding sequence is TGTGCCAGCAGCCCAAAGACAGGGAGAGGGAACACTGAAGCTTTCTTT. The encoded protein is CASSPKTGRGNTEAFF.

In this sample, this clone turned up many times. This chain connects TRBV20-1 to TRBJ2-7; the D gene could be TRBD1 or TRBD2 (6 bases each). V was trimmed by 7 bases and J by 0 bases, leaving 16 bases between them. The germline CDR1 and CDR2 sequences are DFQATT and SNEGSKA (reference sequence). The CDR3 extends over 14 amino acids. In DNA form, the CDR3 reads TGCAGTGTCCCCTCGCGGGACAACTCCTACGAGCAGTACTTC. This translates into CSVPSRDNSYEQYF.

CDR3 nucleotide sequence: TGTGCCTGGAGTCAGGGGGCTGCTAATGAAAAACTGTTTTTT. Translated: CAWSQGAANEKLFF. The chain joins TRBV30 to TRBJ1-4; 8 bases agree with TRBD1. Trimming at V came to 2 bases and at J to 3 bases, leaving 2 bases not matched to a gene. The CDR3 is 14 residues long. CDR1 is GTSNPN and CDR2 is SVGIG in the germline V gene (reference sequence).

Comment on this clone: At one end, the junction sequence differs from germline, possibly due to a read error. The chain employs TRBV19 and TRBJ2-7; D gene unclear. This CDR3 has 13 residues. The germline V gene encodes CDR1 LNHDA and CDR2 SQIVND (reference sequence). CDR3 residues: CASSLGAEYGQYF. CDR3 in DNA: TGTGCCAGTAGTTTAGGAGCAGAGTACGGGCAGTACTTC.

The rearrangement joins TRBV15 to TRBJ2-3; 10 bases map to TRBD1. Germline V lookup: CDR1 LNHNV, CDR2 YYDKDF (reference sequence). The ends lost 4 bases at V and 5 bases at J; junction bases unmatched: 15. CDR3 size: 18 residues. The CDR3 nucleotides read TGTGCCACCAGCACGTCAGGGACAGGGGTATGGATCAAAGATACGCAGTATTTT. Residues: CATSTSGTGVWIKDTQYF. Full variable domain (remainder filled in from reference TRBV15 and TRBJ2-3): DAMVIQNPRYQVTQFGKPVTLSCSQTLNHNVMYWYQQKSSQAPKLLFHYYDKDFNNEADTPDNFQSRRPNTSFCFLDIRSPGLGDTAMYLCATSTSGTGVWIKDTQYFGPGTRLTVL.

This clone came up many times. V is TRBV19 and J is TRBJ1-5; D remains ambiguous. The V end lost 7 bases, the J end lost 3 bases, and 16 bases lay between the germline ends. This CDR3 spans 15 amino acids. The V gene's germline CDR1 is LNHDA and CDR2 SQIVND (reference sequence). The CDR3 spells CASKLSGIDNQPQHF. Written as DNA, the CDR3 is TGTGCCAGTAAACTCAGTGGGATTGACAATCAGCCCCAGCATTTT.

This clone has ten or more counts. The genes are TRBV18 and TRBJ1-1; the D gene is possibly TRBD1 (6 bases). Trimming cost V 3 bases and J 0 bases, with 20 bases left between them. CDR3 length: 18 residues. Germline CDR1 is KGHSH and CDR2 is LQKENI. In DNA form, the CDR3 reads TGTGCCAGCTCACCCCTAAGAGACAGGATAACGATGAACACTGAAGCTTTCTTT. Protein: CASSPLRDRITMNTEAFF.

This clone appeared many times. The rearrangement joins TRBV20-1 to TRBJ2-3, with TRBD2 as a possible D gene (6 bases). The V gene's germline CDR1 is DFQATT and CDR2 SNEGSKA (reference sequence). The germline V and J ends were trimmed by 6 bases and 6 bases, with 19 bases remaining between them. The CDR3 covers 14 residues. CDR3 nucleotides: TGCAGTGCCCCACCCGGGGGATTGACGGATACGCAGTATTTT. Translating it yields CSAPPGGLTDTQYF.

This clone was found many times. V gene TRBV29-1 combines with J gene TRBJ2-3; D perhaps matches TRBD2 (5 bases). This CDR3 contains 13 residues. V dropped 7 bases and J dropped 2 bases, with 13 bases sitting between them. Germline V lookup: CDR1 SQVTM, CDR2 ANQGSEA. CDR3 region: CSADPGYTDTQYF. For the CDR3, the DNA is TGCAGCGCAGACCCGGGGTACACAGATACGCAGTATTTT.

V and J are TRBV7-2 and TRBJ2-5; 14 nucleotides align to TRBD2. The length of the CDR3 is 16 residues. CDR1 is SGHTA, CDR2 FQGNSA, per germline. Trimming cost V 5 bases and J 8 bases; bases outside gene matches: 10. DNA of the CDR3: TGTGCCAGCAGCCTTGGACTAGCGGGAGGAGTGGATACCCAGTACTTC. Translating gives CASSLGLAGGVDTQYF.

At least ten counts were recorded for this clone. The chain links TRBV28 to TRBJ1-5, with D possibly matching TRBD1 (6 bases). Deletions cut 1 base from V and 2 bases from J, with 21 bases between. The V gene's germline CDR1 is MDHEN and CDR2 SYDVKM. This CDR3 has 19 residues. The CDR3 nucleotides read TGTGCCAGCAGTTTATACCTATACAGGGTCCATCGAGGCAATCAGCCCCAGCATTTT. It yields the protein CASSLYLYRVHRGNQPQHF.

This clone was found a few times. V usage is TRBV6-2 or TRBV6-3 and J usage is TRBJ1-5, with TRBD1 matching over 7 bases. V dropped 0 bases and J dropped 0; count of bases not matched to a gene: 2. The CDR3 totals 16 residues. Germline loops: CDR1 MNHEY, CDR2 SVGEGT. The CDR3: CASSYSGQVSNQPQHF. The CDR3 DNA is TGTGCCAGCAGTTACTCCGGACAGGTTAGCAATCAGCCCCAGCATTTT.

The sample holds many counts of this clone. This chain connects TRBV10-1 to TRBJ2-5; no definite D call. The V gene's germline CDR1 is WNHNN and CDR2 SYGVQD (reference sequence). This CDR3 is built from 13 residues. V was cut by 5 bases and J by 3 bases, with 10 bases left in between. CDR3 coding DNA: TGCGCCAGCAGTAGGTACAGAGAAGAGACCCAGTACTTC. Residues: CASSRYREETQYF.

This clone was counted ten times or more. The rearrangement joins TRBV28 to TRBJ1-5, with D hard to call. The germline CDR1 and CDR2 sequences are MDHEN and SYDVKM. The length of the CDR3 is 14 residues. V lost 1 base to trimming and J lost 4 bases, with 8 bases between them. The CDR3 DNA reads TGTGCCAGCAGTTTATCGGGAAGGAATCAGCCCCAGCATTTT. Its translation is CASSLSGRNQPQHF.

A word on this clone: The germline gene is not matched at one end of the junction; a read error may be the cause. The V and J genes are TRBV9 and TRBJ2-6; D could derive from TRBD1 or TRBD2 (5 bases each). Germline V lookup: CDR1 SGDLS, CDR2 YYNGEE. The CDR3 length is 14 residues. CDR3 region: CASNSGDGANVMTF. The CDR3 DNA reads TGTGCCAGCAACTCCGGGGATGGGGCCAACGTCATGACTTTC.

This clone was counted many times. CDR3 in amino acids: CASSLGGLTAEAFF. The CDR3 coding sequence is TGTGCCAGCAGTTTAGGAGGGTTAACCGCTGAAGCTTTCTTT. V gene TRBV27 combines with J gene TRBJ1-1; D gene uncertain. The length of the CDR3 is 14 residues. Germline CDR1 reads MNHEY; CDR2 reads SMNVEV (reference sequence). Trimming cost V 2 bases and J 6 bases, with 13 bases left between them.

V and J are TRBV20-1 and TRBJ1-5, with D tentatively TRBD1 (5 bases). Per germline, CDR1 DFQATT and CDR2 SNEGSKA (reference sequence). The CDR3 contains 16 residues. V dropped 3 bases and J dropped 0 bases, with 15 bases sitting between them. The CDR3 bases are TGCAGTGCTAGCGTCCCAGGGATAATTAGCAATCAGCCCCAGCATTTT. Its protein is CSASVPGIISNQPQHF.